This TCR beta chain was retrieved from a study of shared clonotypes between healthy human individuals. The study's findings and limits: Rarefaction exposed incomplete sorted-subset sequencing despite large depth. Sample collection involved blood only; tissue repertoires are likely different. Four donors shared 5% to 5.5% of their naive CD4 clonotypes.

Several immunoSEQ 96-well plates shared each subset's DNA, each plate a replicate. TCRdb's copy holds only in-frame clones and misses some; the assay was immunoSEQ multiplex PCR. The sample lists more than 2 million clones, approximately 94% occurring once. Germline assignment: CDR1 MNHEY and CDR2 SMNVEV (reference sequence). The V end lost 5 bases, the J end lost 2 bases, and 10 bases lay between the germline ends. The CDR3 has 14 residues. A note on this clone: Antigen: not known.

Sequenced: naive CD4+ T cells sorted from blood. Subset meaning: CD45RA+ positively selected. The chain uses TRBV27 and TRBJ1-3, with D unresolved. The receptor's source is a man aged 18-30 years in good health. CDR3 sequence reads: CASSPGLTGNTIYF. For the CDR3, the DNA is TGTGCCAGCAGTCCGGGGTTGACTGGAAACACCATATATTTT.